This T cell receptor beta chain was identified in a study of vaccination effects on CD4 cells after COVID-19 (dated by TCRdb to between 2021 and 2024). Notes on the research overall: Post-vaccine samples across the study were collected a median of 72 days after the second dose, with a range of 14 to 241. Cultures from other donors in the study were sequenced using the Oncomine TCR Beta short-read assay on an Illumina iSeq 100. A total of nine to ten COVID-19 convalescent patients and a handful of SARS-CoV-2-naive healthy vaccine recipients were included in the full study. The study compared SARS-CoV-2 spike-specific CD4+ TCR repertoires before and after mRNA vaccination in COVID-19 convalescent patients and infection-naive vaccine recipients.

In the ViraFEST assay, PBMC were stimulated with viral peptide pools, and TCR sequencing was then used to find antigen-specific CD4+ T cell clonotypes based on their expansion. After roughly 11 days of culture, CD4+ T cells were isolated with the EasySep CD4+ T cell isolation kit. Each participant got two doses of an mRNA SARS-CoV-2 vaccine, either BNT162b2 or mRNA-1273. Negative nucleocapsid antibody results before and after vaccination confirmed that the healthy vaccine recipients had no prior SARS-CoV-2 infection. Over 1.5 million PBMC per well were cultured with 9 to 10 ug/ml peptides in IMDM containing around 5.3% human AB serum, 8.5 to 10 IU/ml IL-2 and gentamicin. Half of the culture medium was replaced with fresh IL-2-containing medium on days 3 and 7. Unless otherwise noted, each peptide stimulation condition was cultured in triplicate wells. Using Ficoll-Paque Plus gradient centrifugation, PBMC were separated from whole blood and then either used fresh or cryopreserved at -140C. Overlapping peptide pools spanned the spike proteins of SARS-CoV-2 and the common cold coronaviruses HCoV-NL63, HCoV-OC43 and HCoV-229E. Genomic DNA was extracted from cultured CD4+ T cells with the QIAamp micro DNA kit.

Results the study describes overall, beyond this receptor: Both infection-induced and vaccine-induced clones contracted markedly at late post-vaccination timepoints, which is consistent with waning T cell responses. The study was limited by a small number of convalescent patients, and early post-infection timepoints were lacking. Among healthy vaccine recipients, nearly all vaccine-induced clones were SARS-CoV-2 mono-reactive, and just 1 of 255 was cross-reactive with common cold coronaviruses.

The method behind the library was the immunoSEQ multiplex PCR assay. DNA from the CD4+ T cells that had been cultured and isolated underwent TCR beta CDR3 sequencing. Regarding the original processing steps: Non-productive TCR sequences were removed and reads were trimmed to the CDR3 region, keeping CDR3s of at least 7 amino acids. Antigen-specific clonotypes were identified with the MANAFEST web app by comparing expansion in peptide wells against reference cultures. For clones to be considered positive, expansion at FDR<0.05 versus reference and all other wells, an odds ratio above 5, and a frequency above 0.1% in two replicate wells were required. A clonotype was called cross-reactive if it was significantly expanded both in SARS-CoV-2 spike wells and in at least one common cold coronavirus spike condition. CDR3 similarity was assessed by Levenshtein distance with the stringdist R package, and unrooted trees were built with ape in R 3.6.1. TCRdb provides this immuneACCESS table in a form limited to in-frame rearrangements. Some clones are lacking; in checked studies, under half of them reflect an unresolved V gene, and why the rest are absent is not known. V and J calls and clone size are as listed in that table; D and trimming were resolved from the DNA. Recorded for this sample are approximately 83,000 clones; about three quarters of them occurred a single time. About 1.2% of the sample is taken by the ten largest.

This clone showed up just once. No cognate antigen has been identified for it. No much larger clonotype is one base removed from it; base qualities were not supplied. Material: CD4+ T cells from PBMCs cultured with HCoV-OC43 spike peptides, obtained after COVID-19 vaccination. What this sample's cell subset or site label stands for: HCoV-OC43 spike overlapping peptide pool stimulation. The clonotype originates from a human donor who received a COVID-19 vaccine.

The CDR3 here reads CASTPRGNGNQPQHF. The DNA reads TGTGCCAGCACCCCTCGGGGGAATGGCAATCAGCCCCAGCATTTT. This sequence uses TRBV7-2 and TRBJ1-5, with a weak D call of TRBD1 (5 bases match). The CDR3, from cysteine to phenylalanine, totals 15 residues. The only DNA kept is the CDR3, 45 bases in frame from the first base. Trimming takes 7 bases from V and 2 bases from J, and the germline ends sit 15 bases apart. CDR1 and CDR2, per the germline V gene, are SGHTA and FQGNSA.